This T cell receptor beta chain was sequenced in a study of control samples from healthy donors and cancer patients. Measured with immunoSEQ multiplex PCR; TCRdb has only the in-frame clones, and not every one. The sample lists around 150,000 clones, 70% to 90% occurring once. Per the germline V gene, CDR1 is SNHLY and CDR2 is FYNNEI. The CDR3 extends over 16 amino acids. V dropped 8 bases and J dropped 1; count of bases not matched to a gene: 11. The sequence derives from a young man in good health. The rearrangement links TRBV2 to TRBJ2-5, with 9 bases matching TRBD2. The sequencing sample was made of blood. The CDR3 sequence: CASHRTSAKSQETQYF. For the CDR3, the DNA is TGTGCCAGCCATAGGACTAGCGCAAAGAGCCAAGAGACCCAGTACTTC.